This TCR beta chain is drawn from a study of shared clonotypes between healthy human individuals. Study-level findings and limits: Naive CD4 clonotypes overlapped across several donors at approximately 5.3%.

CDR1 and CDR2 (germline): LNHDA, SQIVND (reference sequence). The ends lost 5 bases at V and 6 bases at J; junction bases unmatched: 13. The CDR3 runs 16 residues. Clones were sequenced by immunoSEQ multiplex PCR, and TCRdb holds only the in-frame ones, with some missing. The sample has about 1.5 million clones; roughly 98% are singletons. Concerning this clone: Its target is not known.

The sample was naive CD4+ T cells sorted from blood. Subset given: CD45RA+ positively selected. This sequence joins TRBV19 and TRBJ2-7; TRBD2 aligns across 10 bases. The TCR was taken from a man aged 25-40 years in good health. The CDR3 protein is CASSPSGLARPAEQYF. The DNA for the CDR3 is TGTGCCAGTAGTCCTTCGGGACTAGCGAGACCGGCCGAGCAGTACTTC.